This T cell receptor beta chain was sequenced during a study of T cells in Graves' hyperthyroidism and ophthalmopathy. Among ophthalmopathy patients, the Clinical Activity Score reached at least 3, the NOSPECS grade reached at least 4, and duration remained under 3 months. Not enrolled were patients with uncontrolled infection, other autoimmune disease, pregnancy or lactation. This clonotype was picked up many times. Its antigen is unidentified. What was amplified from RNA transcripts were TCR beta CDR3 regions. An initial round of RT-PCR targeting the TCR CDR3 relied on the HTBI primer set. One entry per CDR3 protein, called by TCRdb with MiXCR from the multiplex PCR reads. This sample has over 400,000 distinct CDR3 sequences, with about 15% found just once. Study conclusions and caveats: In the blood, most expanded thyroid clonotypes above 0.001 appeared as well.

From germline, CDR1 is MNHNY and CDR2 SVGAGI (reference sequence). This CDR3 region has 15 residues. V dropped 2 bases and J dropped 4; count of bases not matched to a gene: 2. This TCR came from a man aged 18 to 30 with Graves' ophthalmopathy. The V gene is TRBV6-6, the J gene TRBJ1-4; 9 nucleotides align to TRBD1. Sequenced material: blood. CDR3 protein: CASSYVGQGNEKLFF. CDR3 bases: TGTGCCAGCAGTTACGTGGGACAGGGTAATGAAAAACTGTTTTTT.